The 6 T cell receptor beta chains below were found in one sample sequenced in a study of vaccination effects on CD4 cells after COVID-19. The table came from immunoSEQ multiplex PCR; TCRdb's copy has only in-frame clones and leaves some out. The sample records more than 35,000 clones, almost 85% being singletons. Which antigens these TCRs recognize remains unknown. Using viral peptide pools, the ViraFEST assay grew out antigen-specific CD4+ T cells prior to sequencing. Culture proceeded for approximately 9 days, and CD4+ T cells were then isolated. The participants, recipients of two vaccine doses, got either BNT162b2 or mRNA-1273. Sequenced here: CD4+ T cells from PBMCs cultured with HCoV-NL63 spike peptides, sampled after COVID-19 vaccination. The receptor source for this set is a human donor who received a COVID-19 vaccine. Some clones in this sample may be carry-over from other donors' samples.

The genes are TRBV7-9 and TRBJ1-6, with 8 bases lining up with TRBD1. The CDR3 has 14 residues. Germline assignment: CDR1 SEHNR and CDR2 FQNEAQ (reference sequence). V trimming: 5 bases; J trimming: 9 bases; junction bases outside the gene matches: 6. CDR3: CASSPDRVGSPLHF. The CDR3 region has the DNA TGTGCCAGCAGCCCGGACAGGGTGGGTTCACCCCTCCACTTT.

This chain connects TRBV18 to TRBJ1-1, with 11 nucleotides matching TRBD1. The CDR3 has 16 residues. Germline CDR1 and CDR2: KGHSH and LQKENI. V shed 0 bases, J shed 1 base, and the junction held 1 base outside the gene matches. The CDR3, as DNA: TGTGCCAGCTCACCACCAGGACAGGGGGCGAACACTGAAGCTTTCTTT. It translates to CASSPPGQGANTEAFF.

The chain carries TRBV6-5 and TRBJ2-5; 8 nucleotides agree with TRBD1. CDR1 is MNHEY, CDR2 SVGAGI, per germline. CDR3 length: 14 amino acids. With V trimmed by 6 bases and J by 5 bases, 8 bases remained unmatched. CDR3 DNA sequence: TGTGCCAGCAGGATCGCAGGGGGCCGGGAGACCCAGTACTTC. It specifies CASRIAGGRETQYF.

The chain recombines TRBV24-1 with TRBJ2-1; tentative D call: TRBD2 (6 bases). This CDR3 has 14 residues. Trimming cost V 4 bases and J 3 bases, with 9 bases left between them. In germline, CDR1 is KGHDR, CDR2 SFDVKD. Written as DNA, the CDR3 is TGTGCCACCAGTGAGTCCGGGGGCTACAATGAGCAGTTCTTC. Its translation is CATSESGGYNEQFF.

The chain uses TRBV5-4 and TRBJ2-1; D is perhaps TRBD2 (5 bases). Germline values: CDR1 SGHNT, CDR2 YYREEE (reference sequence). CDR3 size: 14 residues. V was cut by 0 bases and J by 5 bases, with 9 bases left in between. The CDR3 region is CASSLVSGNNEQFF. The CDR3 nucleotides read TGTGCCAGCAGCTTGGTATCGGGGAACAATGAGCAGTTCTTC.

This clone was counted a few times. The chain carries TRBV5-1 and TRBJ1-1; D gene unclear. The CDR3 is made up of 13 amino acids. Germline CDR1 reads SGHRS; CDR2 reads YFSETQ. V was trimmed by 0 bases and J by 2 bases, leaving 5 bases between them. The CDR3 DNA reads TGCGCCAGCAGCTTGGACATTAACACTGAAGCTTTCTTT. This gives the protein CASSLDINTEAFF.